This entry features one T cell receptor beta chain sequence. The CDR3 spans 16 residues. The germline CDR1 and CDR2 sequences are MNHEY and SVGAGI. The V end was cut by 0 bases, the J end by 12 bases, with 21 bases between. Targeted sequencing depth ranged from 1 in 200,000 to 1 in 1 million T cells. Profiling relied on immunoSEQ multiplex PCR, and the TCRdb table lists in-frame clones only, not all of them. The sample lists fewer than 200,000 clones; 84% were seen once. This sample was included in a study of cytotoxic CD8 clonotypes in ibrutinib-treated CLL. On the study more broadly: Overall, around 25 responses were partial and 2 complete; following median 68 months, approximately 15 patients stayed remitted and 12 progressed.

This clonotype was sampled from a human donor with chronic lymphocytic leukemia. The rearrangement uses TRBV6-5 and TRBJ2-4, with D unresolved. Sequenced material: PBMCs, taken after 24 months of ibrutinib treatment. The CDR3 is CASSYSGETIRYGQYF. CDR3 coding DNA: TGTGCCAGCAGTTACTCGGGTGAGACAATTCGGTATGGTCAGTACTTC.